Listed below are T cell receptor beta chains from one sample, sequenced in a study of T cells in Graves' hyperthyroidism and ophthalmopathy. MiXCR, run by TCRdb on the multiplex PCR reads, gives a single entry per CDR3 protein. The sample carries fewer than 500,000 distinct CDR3 sequences, 14% to 15% recorded once. The sequenced sample consisted of blood. The receptors stem from a man between 18 and 35 years old with Graves' ophthalmopathy. Both conserved end residues are part of each CDR3. D genes are given only for firm matches. Clone size is stated in some rows and not others, as once, few, many or a class when expanded.

CDR3 protein: CSVTRGGDTQYF; CDR3 DNA: TGCAGCGTTACACGAGGGGGAGATACGCAGTATTTT; D gene: NA; clone size: many; J gene: TRBJ2-3; V gene: TRBV29-1
CDR3 protein: CATNGPGSRLAGTYNEQFF; CDR3 DNA: TGTGCCACCAATGGCCCAGGGTCGAGACTAGCGGGGACGTACAATGAGCAGTTCTTC; D gene: TRBD2; clone size: few; J gene: TRBJ2-1; V gene: TRBV6-1
CDR3 protein: CASSLGTGVGAFF; CDR3 DNA: TGTGCCAGCAGCCTAGGAACCGGAGTTGGAGCTTTCTTT; D gene: NA; clone size: NA; J gene: TRBJ1-1; V gene: TRBV7-2
CDR3 protein: CASSGGQRHYGYTF; CDR3 DNA: TGTGCCAGCAGTGGGGGACAGAGGCACTATGGCTACACCTTC; D gene: TRBD1; clone size: NA; J gene: TRBJ1-2; V gene: TRBV6-1
CDR3 protein: CASSAGAVGAFF; CDR3 DNA: TGTGCCAGCAGCGCCGGGGCCGTCGGAGCTTTCTTT; D gene: NA; clone size: many; J gene: TRBJ1-1; V gene: TRBV5-6
CDR3 protein: CASSSDRGIRNIQYF; CDR3 DNA: TGTGCCAGCAGCTCAGACAGGGGGATTAGAAACATTCAGTACTTC; D gene: TRBD1; clone size: NA; J gene: TRBJ2-4; V gene: TRBV6-1
CDR3 protein: CASSLTESGNTIYF; CDR3 DNA: TGTGCCAGCAGCCTGACAGAGTCTGGAAACACCATATATTTT; D gene: NA; clone size: NA; J gene: TRBJ1-3; V gene: TRBV11-2
CDR3 protein: CASSLSLGQGDQPQHF; CDR3 DNA: TGTGCCAGCAGTTTATCACTCGGGCAGGGAGATCAGCCCCAGCATTTT; D gene: NA; clone size: NA; J gene: TRBJ1-5; V gene: TRBV27
CDR3 protein: CASSIPEIPTDTQYF; CDR3 DNA: TGTGCCAGTAGTATTCCGGAAATACCCACAGATACGCAGTATTTT; D gene: NA; clone size: NA; J gene: TRBJ2-3; V gene: TRBV19
CDR3 protein: CASSDGVSGANVLTF; CDR3 DNA: TGTGCCAGCAGTGACGGGGTCTCTGGGGCCAACGTCCTGACTTTC; D gene: NA; clone size: few; J gene: TRBJ2-6; V gene: TRBV25-1
CDR3 protein: CASSYDNGYTEAFF; CDR3 DNA: TGTGCCAGCAGTTATGACAACGGCTACACTGAAGCTTTCTTT; D gene: NA; clone size: many; J gene: TRBJ1-1; V gene: TRBV6-1
CDR3 protein: CSARDLMENTEAFF; CDR3 DNA: TGCAGTGCTAGAGATCTGATGGAGAACACTGAAGCTTTCTTT; D gene: NA; clone size: NA; J gene: TRBJ1-1; V gene: TRBV20-1
CDR3 protein: CASSEVGTGLAEQFF; CDR3 DNA: TGTGCCAGCAGCGAGGTGGGGACAGGGTTAGCTGAGCAGTTCTTC; D gene: TRBD1; clone size: many; J gene: TRBJ2-1; V gene: TRBV7-3
CDR3 protein: CASSFSDGLNQPQHF; CDR3 DNA: TGTGCCAGCAGCTTTTCCGATGGCCTCAATCAGCCCCAGCATTTT; D gene: NA; clone size: NA; J gene: TRBJ1-5; V gene: TRBV7-8
CDR3 protein: CASSTGDSTDTQYF; CDR3 DNA: TGTGCCAGTAGCACGGGGGATAGCACAGATACGCAGTATTTT; D gene: NA; clone size: NA; J gene: TRBJ2-3; V gene: TRBV19
CDR3 protein: CASRPAGGLETQYF; CDR3 DNA: TGTGCCAGCAGACCAGCGGGGGGCCTGGAGACCCAGTACTTC; D gene: TRBD2; clone size: many; J gene: TRBJ2-5; V gene: TRBV12-3/TRBV12-4
CDR3 protein: CASSDPRGGYSNQPQHF; CDR3 DNA: TGTGCCAGCAGTGACCCCCGTGGAGGTTATAGCAATCAGCCCCAGCATTTT; D gene: NA; clone size: many; J gene: TRBJ1-5; V gene: TRBV6-1
CDR3 protein: CAWSPTGGAYGYTF; CDR3 DNA: TGTGCCTGGAGTCCAACAGGGGGCGCTTATGGCTACACCTTC; D gene: TRBD1; clone size: many; J gene: TRBJ1-2; V gene: TRBV30
CDR3 protein: CASSPISGGTLYNEQFF; CDR3 DNA: TGTGCCAGTAGCCCAATTAGCGGGGGGACCCTATACAATGAGCAGTTCTTC; D gene: TRBD2; clone size: few; J gene: TRBJ2-1; V gene: TRBV19
CDR3 protein: CASSLDSVLPPDTQYF; CDR3 DNA: TGTGCCAGCAGCTTAGATTCTGTATTACCACCAGATACGCAGTATTTT; D gene: NA; clone size: many; J gene: TRBJ2-3; V gene: TRBV11-3
CDR3 protein: CASSVSADYNEQFF; CDR3 DNA: TGTGCCAGCAGCGTATCAGCGGATTACAATGAGCAGTTCTTC; D gene: NA; clone size: few; J gene: TRBJ2-1; V gene: TRBV9
CDR3 protein: CASSGTSGRLDEQFF; CDR3 DNA: TGCGCCAGCAGCGGCACTAGCGGGAGGCTCGATGAGCAGTTCTTC; D gene: TRBD2; clone size: many; J gene: TRBJ2-1; V gene: TRBV5-1
CDR3 protein: CASSLGLLSQYF; CDR3 DNA: TGTGCCAGCAGTTTAGGTCTCCTGTCGCAGTATTTT; D gene: NA; clone size: many; J gene: TRBJ2-3; V gene: TRBV12-3/TRBV12-4
CDR3 protein: CASSQEYGRDVNEQYF; CDR3 DNA: TGTGCCAGCAGCCAAGAATACGGCCGGGATGTGAACGAGCAGTACTTC; D gene: NA; clone size: many; J gene: TRBJ2-7; V gene: TRBV3-1
CDR3 protein: CASSLAPGPYEQYF; CDR3 DNA: TGTGCCAGCAGCTTAGCCCCGGGACCCTACGAGCAGTACTTC; D gene: NA; clone size: many; J gene: TRBJ2-7; V gene: TRBV11-1
CDR3 protein: CASSQDRREDAFF; CDR3 DNA: TGTGCCAGCAGCCAAGATCGGCGAGAAGACGCTTTCTTT; D gene: NA; clone size: many; J gene: TRBJ1-1; V gene: TRBV3-1
CDR3 protein: CASSPVGANVLTF; CDR3 DNA: TGTGCCAGCAGCCCAGTGGGGGCCAACGTCCTGACTTTC; D gene: NA; clone size: many; J gene: TRBJ2-6; V gene: TRBV12-3/TRBV12-4
CDR3 protein: CASSAWGDFSGNTIYF; CDR3 DNA: TGTGCCAGCAGCGCGTGGGGCGACTTCTCTGGAAACACCATATATTTT; D gene: NA; clone size: many; J gene: TRBJ1-3; V gene: TRBV11-2
CDR3 protein: CSASAGGSRETQYF; CDR3 DNA: TGCAGTGCTAGCGCGGGGGGCAGTCGGGAGACCCAGTACTTC; D gene: TRBD2; clone size: few; J gene: TRBJ2-5; V gene: TRBV20-1
CDR3 protein: CSAGPPGLEWNEQFF; CDR3 DNA: TGCAGTGCCGGTCCCCCGGGACTAGAATGGAATGAGCAGTTCTTC; D gene: TRBD2; clone size: many; J gene: TRBJ2-1; V gene: TRBV20-1
CDR3 protein: CATSRGGRSTNEKLFF; CDR3 DNA: TGTGCCACCAGCAGGGGAGGACGGTCAACTAATGAAAAACTGTTTTTT; D gene: NA; clone size: few; J gene: TRBJ1-4; V gene: TRBV15
CDR3 protein: CASSEARQGGKLFF; CDR3 DNA: TGTGCCAGCAGTGAAGCGCGACAGGGGGGAAAACTGTTTTTT; D gene: TRBD1; clone size: many; J gene: TRBJ1-4; V gene: TRBV2
CDR3 protein: CATQQGYEQYF; CDR3 DNA: TGTGCCACCCAACAGGGTTACGAGCAGTACTTC; D gene: NA; clone size: many; J gene: TRBJ2-7; V gene: TRBV6-1